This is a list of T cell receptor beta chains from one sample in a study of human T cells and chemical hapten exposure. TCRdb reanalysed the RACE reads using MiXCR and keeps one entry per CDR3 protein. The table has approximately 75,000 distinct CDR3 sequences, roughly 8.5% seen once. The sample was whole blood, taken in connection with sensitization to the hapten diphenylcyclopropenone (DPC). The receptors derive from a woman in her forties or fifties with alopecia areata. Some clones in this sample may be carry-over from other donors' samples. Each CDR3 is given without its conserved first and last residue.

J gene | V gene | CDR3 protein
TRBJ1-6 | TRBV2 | ASSGGSPLH
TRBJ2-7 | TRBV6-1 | ASSEDRQQY
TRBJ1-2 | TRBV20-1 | SADPGSPQRGYT
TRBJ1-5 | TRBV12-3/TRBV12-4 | ASSPDGGGNQPQH
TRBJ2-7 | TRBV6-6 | ASSYKRQGAYEQY
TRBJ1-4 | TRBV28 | ASAKWGGGDEKLF
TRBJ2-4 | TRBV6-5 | ASSYTDRDIQY
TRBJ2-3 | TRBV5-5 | ASSAGIQTDTQY
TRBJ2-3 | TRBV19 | ASSMTGTGDFTDTQY
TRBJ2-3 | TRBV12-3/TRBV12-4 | ASSPRTSGLDTQY
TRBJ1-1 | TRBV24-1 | ATSAGGPGFKTEAF
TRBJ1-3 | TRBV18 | ASSPPTLAVSGNTIY
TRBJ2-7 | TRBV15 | ATSRVEGRYEQY
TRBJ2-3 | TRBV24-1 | ATSDWTSGGTDTQY
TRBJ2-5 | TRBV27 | ASSSVAFGMVPSGQETQY
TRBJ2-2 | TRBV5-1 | ASRIGANTGELF
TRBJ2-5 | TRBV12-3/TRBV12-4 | ASSLTGETQY
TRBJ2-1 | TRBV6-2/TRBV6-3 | ASSYNPGRYVAGRNEQF
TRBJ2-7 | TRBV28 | ASSYSGEQY
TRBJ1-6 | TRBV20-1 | SASPGGSYNSPLH
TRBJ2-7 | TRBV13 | ASGPGTAYEQY
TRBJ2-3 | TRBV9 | ASSVGVVTSTDTQY
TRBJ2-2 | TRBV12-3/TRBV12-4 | ASSLAGRDGELF
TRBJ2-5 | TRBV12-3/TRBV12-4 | ASGEGEETQY
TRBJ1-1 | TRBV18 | ASSRTGTSEAF
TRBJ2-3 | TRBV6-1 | ASSLAVGITDTQY
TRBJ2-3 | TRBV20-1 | SAQILAGVQSSTDTQY
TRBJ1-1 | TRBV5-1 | ASSAQGPEAF
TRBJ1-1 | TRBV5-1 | ASSLRDTEAF
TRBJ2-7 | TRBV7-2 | ASSLEGAGGEQY
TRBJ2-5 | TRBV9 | ASSVAGPETQY